This TCR beta chain was sequenced for a study of blood T cell repertoires in COVID-19. Study in general: PBMCs, B-cell-depleted T cells, or T cells provided the cDNA or gDNA that made up the material.

This clone was seen more than once but under ten times. Authors' processing steps: Nucleated cell number was recorded as an estimate derived from reference gene primer amplification. The table came from immunoSEQ multiplex PCR; TCRdb's copy has only in-frame clones and leaves some out. That table supplies the V and J calls and clone size; D and trimming were determined from the DNA. Of 330,000 or so clones in the sample, 92% were seen once. V was pared by 4 bases and J by 2 bases, with 15 bases between. The germline V gene encodes CDR1 SGHKS and CDR2 YYEKEE (reference sequence). This CDR3 region has 15 residues. Among Cohort 3 donors, those recovered had two negative PCRs, clearance, or symptom resolution.

The sample consisted of PBMCs or T cells enriched from blood (not recorded which). The source is a woman in her 30s who had recovered from COVID-19. The J gene is TRBJ1-1, the V gene TRBV5-5, with D possibly being TRBD1 (6 bases). The CDR3 coding sequence is TGTGCCAGCAGCCGACAGGTTCGCGTTAACACTGAAGCTTTCTTT. It specifies CASSRQVRVNTEAFF.